The T cell receptor (beta chain) under discussion was sequenced for a study of control samples from healthy donors and cancer patients. Measured with immunoSEQ multiplex PCR; TCRdb has only the in-frame clones, and not every one. The sample yields hundreds of thousands of clones, over 75% seen once. CDR3 length: 12 residues. J lost 10 bases, V lost 4 bases, and 4 bases had no gene match. CDR1 and CDR2 from the germline V gene are LGHDT and YNNKEL (reference sequence). The V call is TRBV3-1 (or the pseudogene TRBV3-2), the J call TRBJ2-3; 8 bases match TRBD1. The sample comprised PBMCs. This TCR was recovered from a man aged 40-55 years with head and neck cancer. The CDR3 here is CASSLRDRSQYF. The CDR3 DNA reads TGTGCCAGCAGCCTCAGGGACAGGTCGCAGTATTTT.